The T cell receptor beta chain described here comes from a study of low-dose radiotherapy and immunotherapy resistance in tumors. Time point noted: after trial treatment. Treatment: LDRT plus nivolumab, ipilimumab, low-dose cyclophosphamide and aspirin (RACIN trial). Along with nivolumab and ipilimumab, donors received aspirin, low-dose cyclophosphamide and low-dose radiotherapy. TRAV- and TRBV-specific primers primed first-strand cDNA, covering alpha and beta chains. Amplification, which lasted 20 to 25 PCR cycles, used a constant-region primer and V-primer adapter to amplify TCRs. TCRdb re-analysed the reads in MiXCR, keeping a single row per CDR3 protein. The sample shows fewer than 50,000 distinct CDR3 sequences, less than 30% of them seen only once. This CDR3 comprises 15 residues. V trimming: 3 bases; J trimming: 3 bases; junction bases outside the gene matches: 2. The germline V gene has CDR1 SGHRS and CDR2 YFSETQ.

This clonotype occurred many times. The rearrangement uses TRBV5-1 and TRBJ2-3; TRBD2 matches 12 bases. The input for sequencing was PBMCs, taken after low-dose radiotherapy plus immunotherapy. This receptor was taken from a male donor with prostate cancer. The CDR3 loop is CASSWLAGGTDTQYF. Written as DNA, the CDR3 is TGCGCCAGCAGCTGGCTAGCGGGAGGGACAGATACGCAGTATTTT.